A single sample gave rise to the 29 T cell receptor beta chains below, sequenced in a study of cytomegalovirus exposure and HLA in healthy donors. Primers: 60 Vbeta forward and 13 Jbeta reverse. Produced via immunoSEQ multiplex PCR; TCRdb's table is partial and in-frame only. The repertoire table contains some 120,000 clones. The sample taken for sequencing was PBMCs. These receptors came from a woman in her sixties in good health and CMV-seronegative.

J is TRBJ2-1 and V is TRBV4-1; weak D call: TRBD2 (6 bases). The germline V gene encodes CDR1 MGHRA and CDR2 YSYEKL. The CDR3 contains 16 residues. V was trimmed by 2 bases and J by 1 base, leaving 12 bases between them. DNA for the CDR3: TGCGCCAGCAGCCAATTCGGGACTGCTTCCTACAATGAGCAGTTCTTC. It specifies CASSQFGTASYNEQFF.

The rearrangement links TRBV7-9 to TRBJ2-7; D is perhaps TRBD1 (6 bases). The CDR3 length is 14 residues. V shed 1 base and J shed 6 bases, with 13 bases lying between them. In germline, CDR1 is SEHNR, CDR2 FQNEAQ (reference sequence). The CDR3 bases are TGTGCCAGCAGCTTAGGGGGGCCAGGGGCCGAGCAGTACTTC. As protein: CASSLGGPGAEQYF. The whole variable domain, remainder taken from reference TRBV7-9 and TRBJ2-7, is DTGVSQNPRHKITKRGQNVTFRCDPISEHNRLYWYRQTLGQGPEFLTYFQNEAQLEKSRLLSDRFSAERPKGSFSTLEIQRTEQGDSAMYLCASSLGGPGAEQYFGPGTRLTVT.

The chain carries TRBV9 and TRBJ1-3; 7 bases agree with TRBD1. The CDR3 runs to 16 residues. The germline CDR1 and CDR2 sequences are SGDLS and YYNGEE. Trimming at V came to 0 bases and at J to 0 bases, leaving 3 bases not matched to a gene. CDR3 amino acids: CASSVGNRGSGNTIYF. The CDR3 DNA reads TGTGCCAGCAGCGTAGGGAACAGGGGCTCTGGAAACACCATATATTTT.

The CDR3 region is CASSFTITDTQYF. DNA for the CDR3: TGTGCCAGCAGCTTCACTATCACAGATACGCAGTATTTT. The V and J genes are TRBV7-3 and TRBJ2-3; no definite D call. The CDR3 is 13 amino acids. Trimming removed 3 bases at V and 2 bases at J, with 6 bases between. Germline CDR1 and CDR2: SGHTA and FQGTGA.

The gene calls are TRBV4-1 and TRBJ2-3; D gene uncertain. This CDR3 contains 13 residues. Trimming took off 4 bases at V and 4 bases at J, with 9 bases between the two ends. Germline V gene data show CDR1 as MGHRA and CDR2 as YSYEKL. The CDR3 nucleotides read TGCGCCAGCAGCCCAATGGCCCCAGATACGCAGTATTTT. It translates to CASSPMAPDTQYF.

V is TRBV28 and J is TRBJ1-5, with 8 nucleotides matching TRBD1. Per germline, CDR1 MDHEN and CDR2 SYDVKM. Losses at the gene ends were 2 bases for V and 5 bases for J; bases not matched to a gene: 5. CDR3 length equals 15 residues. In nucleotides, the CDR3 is TGTGCCAGCAGTTTACTGGACAGGGAGGATCAGCCCCAGCATTTT. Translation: CASSLLDREDQPQHF.

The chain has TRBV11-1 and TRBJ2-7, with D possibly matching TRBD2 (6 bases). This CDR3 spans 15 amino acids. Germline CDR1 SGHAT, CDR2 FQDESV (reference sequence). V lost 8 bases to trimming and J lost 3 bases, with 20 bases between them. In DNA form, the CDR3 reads TGTGCCAGCGGGGAAAGAGTTAGCGGTGTCTACGAGCAGTACTTC. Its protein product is CASGERVSGVYEQYF.

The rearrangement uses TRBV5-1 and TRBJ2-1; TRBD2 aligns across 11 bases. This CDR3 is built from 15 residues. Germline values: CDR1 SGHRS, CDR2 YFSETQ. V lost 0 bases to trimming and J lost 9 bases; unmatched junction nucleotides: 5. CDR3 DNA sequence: TGCGCCAGCAGCTTGGCACTAGCGGGAGTAGGTGAGCAGTTCTTC. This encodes CASSLALAGVGEQFF.

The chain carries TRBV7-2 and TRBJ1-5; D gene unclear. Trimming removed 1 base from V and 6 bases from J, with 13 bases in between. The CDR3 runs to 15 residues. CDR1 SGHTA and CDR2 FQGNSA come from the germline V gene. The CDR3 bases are TGTGCCAGCAGCTTAGGCGAGGGTTTTAGTCAGCCCCAGCATTTT. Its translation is CASSLGEGFSQPQHF.

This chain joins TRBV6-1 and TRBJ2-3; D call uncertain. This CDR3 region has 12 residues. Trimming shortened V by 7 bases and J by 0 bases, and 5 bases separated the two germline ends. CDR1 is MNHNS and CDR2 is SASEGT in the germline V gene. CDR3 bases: TGTGCCAGCACCATCAGCACAGATACGCAGTATTTT. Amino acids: CASTISTDTQYF.

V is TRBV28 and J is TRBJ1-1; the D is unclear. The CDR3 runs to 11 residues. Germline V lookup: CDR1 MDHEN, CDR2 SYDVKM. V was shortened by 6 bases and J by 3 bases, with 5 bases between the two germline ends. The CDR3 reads CASSPDTEAFF. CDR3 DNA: TGTGCCAGCAGCCCTGACACTGAAGCTTTCTTT.

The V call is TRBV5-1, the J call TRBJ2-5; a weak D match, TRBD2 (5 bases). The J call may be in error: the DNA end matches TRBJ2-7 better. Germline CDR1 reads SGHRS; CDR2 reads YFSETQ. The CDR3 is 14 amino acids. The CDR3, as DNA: TGCGCCAGCAGCCCGAGAGGGCGCACCTACGAGCAGTACTTC. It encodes CASSPRGRTYEQYF.

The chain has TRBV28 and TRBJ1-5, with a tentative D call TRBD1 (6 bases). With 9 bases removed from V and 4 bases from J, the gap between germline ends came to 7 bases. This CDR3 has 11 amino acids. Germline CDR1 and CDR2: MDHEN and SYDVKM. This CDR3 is CASQGNQPQHF. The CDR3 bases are TGTGCCAGTCAGGGGAATCAGCCCCAGCATTTT. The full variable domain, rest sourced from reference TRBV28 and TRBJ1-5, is DVKVTQSSRYLVKRTGEKVFLECVQDMDHENMFWYRQDPGLGLRLIYFSYDVKMKEKGDIPEGYSVSREKKERFSLILESASTNQTSMYLCASQGNQPQHFGDGTRLSIL.

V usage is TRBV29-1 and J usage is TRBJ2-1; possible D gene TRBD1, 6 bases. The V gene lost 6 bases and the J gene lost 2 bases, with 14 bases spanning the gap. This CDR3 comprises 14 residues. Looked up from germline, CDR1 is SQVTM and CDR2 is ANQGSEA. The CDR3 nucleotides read TGCAGCGTGAGCACAGGGATAGCCTACAATGAGCAGTTCTTC. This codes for CSVSTGIAYNEQFF.

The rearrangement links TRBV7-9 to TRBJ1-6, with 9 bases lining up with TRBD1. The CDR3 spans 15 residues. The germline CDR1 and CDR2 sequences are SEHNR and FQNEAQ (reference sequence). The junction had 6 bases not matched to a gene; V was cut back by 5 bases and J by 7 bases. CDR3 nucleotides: TGTGCCAGCAGCCTGATGGGACAGGGAAATTCACCCCTCCACTTT. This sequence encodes CASSLMGQGNSPLHF.

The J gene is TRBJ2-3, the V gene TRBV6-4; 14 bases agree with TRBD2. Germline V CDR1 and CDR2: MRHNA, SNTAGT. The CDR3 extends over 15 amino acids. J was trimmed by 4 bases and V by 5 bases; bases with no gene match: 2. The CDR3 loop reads CASSLTSGGADTQYF. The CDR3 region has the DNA TGTGCCAGCAGTCTGACTAGCGGGGGGGCAGATACGCAGTATTTT.

The CDR3 loop is CASSLGAGTSGPLEQYF. The CDR3 DNA reads as TGTGCCAGCAGCTTGGGAGCCGGGACTAGCGGTCCGCTCGAGCAGTACTTC. This rearrangement joins TRBV9 to TRBJ2-7; 11 nucleotides align to TRBD2. CDR3 length: 17 residues. Trimming cost V 4 bases and J 6 bases; bases outside gene matches: 15. Germline values: CDR1 SGDLS, CDR2 YYNGEE.

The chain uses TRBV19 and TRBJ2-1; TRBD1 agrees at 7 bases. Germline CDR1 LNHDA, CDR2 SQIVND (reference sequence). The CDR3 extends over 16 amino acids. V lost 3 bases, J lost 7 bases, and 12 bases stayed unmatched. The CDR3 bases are TGTGCCAGTAGTATCGCCCTAAACAGGGGTAAGAATGAGCAGTTCTTC. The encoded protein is CASSIALNRGKNEQFF. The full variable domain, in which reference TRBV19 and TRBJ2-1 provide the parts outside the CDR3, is DGGITQSPKYLFRKEGQNVTLSCEQNLNHDAMYWYRQDPGQGLRLIYYSQIVNDFQKGDIAEGYSVSREKKESFPLTVTSAQKNPTAFYLCASSIALNRGKNEQFFGPGTRLTVL.

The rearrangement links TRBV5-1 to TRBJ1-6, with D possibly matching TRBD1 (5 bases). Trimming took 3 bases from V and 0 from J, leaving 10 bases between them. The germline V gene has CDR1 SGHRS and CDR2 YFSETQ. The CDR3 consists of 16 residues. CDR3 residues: CASSWTLSSYNSPLHF. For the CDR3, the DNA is TGCGCCAGCAGCTGGACATTAAGCTCCTATAATTCACCCCTCCACTTT. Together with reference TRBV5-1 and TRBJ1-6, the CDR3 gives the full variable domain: KAGVTQTPRYLIKTRGQQVTLSCSPISGHRSVSWYQQTPGQGLQFLFEYFSETQRNKGNFPGRFSGRQFSNSRSEMNVSTLELGDSALYLCASSWTLSSYNSPLHFGNGTRLTVT.

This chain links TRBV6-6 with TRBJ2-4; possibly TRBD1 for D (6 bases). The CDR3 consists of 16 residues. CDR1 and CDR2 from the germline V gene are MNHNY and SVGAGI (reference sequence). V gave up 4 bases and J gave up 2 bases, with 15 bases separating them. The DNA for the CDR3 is TGTGCCAGCAGTTCTCCGAGGGGGAGCCCCAAAAACATTCAGTACTTC. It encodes CASSSPRGSPKNIQYF.

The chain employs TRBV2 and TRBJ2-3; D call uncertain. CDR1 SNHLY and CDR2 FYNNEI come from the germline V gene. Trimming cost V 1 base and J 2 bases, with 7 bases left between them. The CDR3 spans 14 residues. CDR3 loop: CASSEGSYTDTQYF. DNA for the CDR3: TGTGCCAGCAGTGAAGGCAGTTACACAGATACGCAGTATTTT.

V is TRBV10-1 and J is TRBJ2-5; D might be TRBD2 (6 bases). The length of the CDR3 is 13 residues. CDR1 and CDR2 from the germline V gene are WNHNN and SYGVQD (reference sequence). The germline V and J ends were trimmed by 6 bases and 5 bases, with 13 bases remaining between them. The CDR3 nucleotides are TGCGCCAGCAGCGCGACTAGTCGCGAGACCCAGTACTTC. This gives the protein CASSATSRETQYF.

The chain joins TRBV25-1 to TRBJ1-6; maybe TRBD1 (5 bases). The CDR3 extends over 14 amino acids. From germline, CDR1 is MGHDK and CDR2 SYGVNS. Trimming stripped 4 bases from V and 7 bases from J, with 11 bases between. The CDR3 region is CASSVDSSNSPLHF. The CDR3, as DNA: TGTGCCAGCAGTGTAGACAGTTCGAATTCACCCCTCCACTTT.

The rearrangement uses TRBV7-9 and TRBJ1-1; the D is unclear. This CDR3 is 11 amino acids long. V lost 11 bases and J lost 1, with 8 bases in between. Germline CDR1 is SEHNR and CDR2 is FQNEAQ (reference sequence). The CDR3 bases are TGTGCCTCGACGGGGAACACTGAAGCTTTCTTT. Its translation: CASTGNTEAFF. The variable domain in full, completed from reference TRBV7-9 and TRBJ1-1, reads DTGVSQNPRHKITKRGQNVTFRCDPISEHNRLYWYRQTLGQGPEFLTYFQNEAQLEKSRLLSDRFSAERPKGSFSTLEIQRTEQGDSAMYLCASTGNTEAFFGQGTRLTVV.

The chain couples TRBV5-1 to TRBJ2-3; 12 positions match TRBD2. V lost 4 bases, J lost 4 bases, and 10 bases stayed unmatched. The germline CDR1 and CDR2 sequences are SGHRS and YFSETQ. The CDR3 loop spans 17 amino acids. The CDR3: CASSPVVTSGGSDTQYF. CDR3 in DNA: TGCGCCAGCAGCCCGGTAGTGACTAGCGGGGGCTCAGATACGCAGTATTTT.

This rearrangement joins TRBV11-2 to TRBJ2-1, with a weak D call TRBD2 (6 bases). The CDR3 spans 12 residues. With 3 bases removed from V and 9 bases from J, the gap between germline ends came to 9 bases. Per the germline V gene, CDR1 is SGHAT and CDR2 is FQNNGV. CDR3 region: CASSLRGLEQFF. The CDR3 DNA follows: TGTGCCAGCAGCTTGAGGGGACTTGAGCAGTTCTTC.

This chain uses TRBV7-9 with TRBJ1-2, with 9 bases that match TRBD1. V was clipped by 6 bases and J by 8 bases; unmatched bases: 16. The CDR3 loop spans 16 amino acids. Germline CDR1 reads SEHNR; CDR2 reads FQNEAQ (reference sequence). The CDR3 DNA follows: TGTGCCAGCAGTCCCCAAGGGACAGGGCTGGATGGCGGCTACACCTTC. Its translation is CASSPQGTGLDGGYTF.

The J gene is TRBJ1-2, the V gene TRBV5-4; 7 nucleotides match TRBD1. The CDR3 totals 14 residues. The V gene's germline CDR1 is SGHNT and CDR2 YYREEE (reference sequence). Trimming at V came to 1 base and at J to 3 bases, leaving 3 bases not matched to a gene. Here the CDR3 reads CASSLRQGDYGYTF. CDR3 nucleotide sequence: TGTGCCAGCAGCTTGAGACAGGGTGACTATGGCTACACCTTC.

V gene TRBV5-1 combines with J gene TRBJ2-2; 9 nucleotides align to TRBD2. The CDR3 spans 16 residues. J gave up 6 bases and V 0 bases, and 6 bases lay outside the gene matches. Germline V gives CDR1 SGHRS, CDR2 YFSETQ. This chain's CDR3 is CASSLDSGRRSGELFF. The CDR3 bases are TGCGCCAGCAGCTTGGATAGCGGGAGAAGATCCGGGGAGCTGTTTTTT.